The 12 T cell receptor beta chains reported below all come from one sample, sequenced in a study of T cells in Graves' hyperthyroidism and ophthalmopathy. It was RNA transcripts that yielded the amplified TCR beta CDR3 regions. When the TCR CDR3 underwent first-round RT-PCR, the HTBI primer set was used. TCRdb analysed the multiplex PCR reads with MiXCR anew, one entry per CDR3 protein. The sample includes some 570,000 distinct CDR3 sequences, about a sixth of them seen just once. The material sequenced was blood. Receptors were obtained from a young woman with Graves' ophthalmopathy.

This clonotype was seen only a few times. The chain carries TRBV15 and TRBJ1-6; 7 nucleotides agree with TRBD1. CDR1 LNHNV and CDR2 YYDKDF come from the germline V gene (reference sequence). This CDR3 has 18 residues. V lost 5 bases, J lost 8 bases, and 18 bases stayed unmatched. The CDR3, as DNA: TGTGCCACCAGCCCTGAACAGGGGTCGCGAGTTGGATATTCACCCCTCCACTTT. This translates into CATSPEQGSRVGYSPLHF.

In nucleotides, the CDR3 is TGTGCCAGCAGTTTTTACGGGAACACTGAAGCTTTCTTT. Protein sequence: CASSFYGNTEAFF. The rearrangement links TRBV27 to TRBJ1-1; D remains ambiguous. This CDR3 is built from 13 residues. Germline V CDR1 and CDR2: MNHEY, SMNVEV (reference sequence). Trimming stripped 3 bases from V and 1 base from J, with 6 bases between.

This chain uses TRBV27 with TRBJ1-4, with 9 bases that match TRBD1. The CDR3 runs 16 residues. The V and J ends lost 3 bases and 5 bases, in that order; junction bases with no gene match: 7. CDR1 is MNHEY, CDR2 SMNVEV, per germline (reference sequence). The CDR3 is CASSFSGQGANEKLFF. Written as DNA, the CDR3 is TGTGCCAGCAGTTTCTCGGGACAGGGAGCGAATGAAAAACTGTTTTTT.

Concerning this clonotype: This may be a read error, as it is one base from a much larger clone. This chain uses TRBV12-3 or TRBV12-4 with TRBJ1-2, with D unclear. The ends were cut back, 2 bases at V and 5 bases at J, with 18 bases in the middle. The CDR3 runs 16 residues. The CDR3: CASSLTRGPGAYGYTF. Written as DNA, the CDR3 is TGTGCCAGCAGTTTAACCCGTGGGCCCGGAGCTTATGGCTACACCTTC.

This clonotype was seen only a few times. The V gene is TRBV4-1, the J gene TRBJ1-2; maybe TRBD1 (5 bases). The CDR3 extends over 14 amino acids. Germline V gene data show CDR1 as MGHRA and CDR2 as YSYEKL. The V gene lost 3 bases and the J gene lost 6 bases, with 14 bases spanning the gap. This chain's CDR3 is CASSHPGRVNGYTF. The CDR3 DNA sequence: TGCGCCAGCAGCCACCCAGGGAGAGTGAATGGCTACACCTTC.

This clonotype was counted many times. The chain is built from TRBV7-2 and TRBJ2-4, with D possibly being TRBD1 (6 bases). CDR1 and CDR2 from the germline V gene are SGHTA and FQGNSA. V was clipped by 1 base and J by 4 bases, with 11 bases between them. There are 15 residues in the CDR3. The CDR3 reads CASSLVQGTKNIQYF. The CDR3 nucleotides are TGTGCCAGCAGCTTAGTTCAGGGGACGAAAAACATTCAGTACTTC.

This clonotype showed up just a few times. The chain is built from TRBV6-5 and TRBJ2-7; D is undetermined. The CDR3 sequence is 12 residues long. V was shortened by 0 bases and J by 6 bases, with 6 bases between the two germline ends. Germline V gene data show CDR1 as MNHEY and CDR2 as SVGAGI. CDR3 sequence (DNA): TGTGCCAGCAGTTACTCTCGGCCCGAGCAGTACTTC. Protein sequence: CASSYSRPEQYF.

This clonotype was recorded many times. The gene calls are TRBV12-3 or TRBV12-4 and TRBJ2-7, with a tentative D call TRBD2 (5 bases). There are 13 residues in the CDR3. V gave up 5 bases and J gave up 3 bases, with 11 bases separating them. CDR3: CASSSSRDYEQYF. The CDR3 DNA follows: TGTGCCAGCAGTAGCAGCCGGGACTACGAGCAGTACTTC.

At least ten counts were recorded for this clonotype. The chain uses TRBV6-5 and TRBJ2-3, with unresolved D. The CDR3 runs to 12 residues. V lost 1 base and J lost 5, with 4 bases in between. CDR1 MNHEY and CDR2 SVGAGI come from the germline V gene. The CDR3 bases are TGTGCCAGCAGTTACTGGCTAGATACGCAGTATTTT. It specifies CASSYWLDTQYF.

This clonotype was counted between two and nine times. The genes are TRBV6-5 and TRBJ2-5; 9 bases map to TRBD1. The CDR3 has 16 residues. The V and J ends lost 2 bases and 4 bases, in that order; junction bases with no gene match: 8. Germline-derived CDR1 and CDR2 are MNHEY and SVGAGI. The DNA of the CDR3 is TGTGCCAGCAGTTACGCGGGGACAGGGTCCGGAGAGACCCAGTACTTC. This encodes CASSYAGTGSGETQYF.

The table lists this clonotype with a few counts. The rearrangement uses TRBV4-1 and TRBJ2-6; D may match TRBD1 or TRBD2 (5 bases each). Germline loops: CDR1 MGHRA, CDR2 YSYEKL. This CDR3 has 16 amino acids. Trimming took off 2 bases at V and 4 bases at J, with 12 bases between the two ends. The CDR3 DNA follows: TGCGCCAGCAGCCAATGGGGACGCCGGGGGGCCAACGTCCTGACTTTC. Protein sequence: CASSQWGRRGANVLTF.

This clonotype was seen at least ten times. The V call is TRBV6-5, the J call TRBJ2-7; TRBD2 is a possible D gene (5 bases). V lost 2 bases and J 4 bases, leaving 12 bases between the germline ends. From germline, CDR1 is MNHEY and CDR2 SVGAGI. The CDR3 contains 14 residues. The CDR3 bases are TGTGCCAGCAGTTACGAGGGAATTAGATACGAGCAGTACTTC. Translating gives CASSYEGIRYEQYF.